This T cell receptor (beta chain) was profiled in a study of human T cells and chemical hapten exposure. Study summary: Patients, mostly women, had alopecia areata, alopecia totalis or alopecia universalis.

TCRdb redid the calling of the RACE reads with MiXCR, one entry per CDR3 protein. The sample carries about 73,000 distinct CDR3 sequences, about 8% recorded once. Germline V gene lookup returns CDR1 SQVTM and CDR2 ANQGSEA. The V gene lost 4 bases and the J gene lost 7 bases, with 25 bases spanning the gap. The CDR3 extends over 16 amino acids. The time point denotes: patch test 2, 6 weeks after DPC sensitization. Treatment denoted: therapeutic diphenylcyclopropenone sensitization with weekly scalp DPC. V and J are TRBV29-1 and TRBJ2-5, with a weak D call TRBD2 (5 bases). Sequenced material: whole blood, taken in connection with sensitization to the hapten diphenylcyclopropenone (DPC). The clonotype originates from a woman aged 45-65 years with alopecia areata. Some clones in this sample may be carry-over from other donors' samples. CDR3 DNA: TGCAGCGTTGTTGATCCACAGACCCTACTCGCGGGGACCCAGTACTTC. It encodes CSVVDPQTLLAGTQYF. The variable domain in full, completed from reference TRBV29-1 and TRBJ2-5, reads SAVISQKPSRDICQRGTSLTIQCQVDSQVTMMFWYRQQPGQSLTLIATANQGSEATYESGFVIDKFPISRPNLTFSTLTVSNMSPEDSSIYLCSVVDPQTLLAGTQYFGPGTRLLVL.